Listed here are 7 T cell receptor gamma chains from one sample, sequenced in a study of gamma-delta chains in newborns, infants, children. TCRdb reanalysed the reads via CATT. The sample has 600 to 800 gamma-chain clones, 50% to 60% seen once; the top ten hold about a fifth. The sequenced sample was blood. The source of these receptors is a child who was a newborn, infant or young child, either healthy, febrile or measles-vaccinated (not recorded which).

Turning to this clone: This specimen includes other DNA sequences encoding the same CDR3. The chain couples TRGV9 to TRGJP. As TCRdb names no J gene, one was assigned here on the basis of a DNA match to germline. CDR1 GITISATS and CDR2 ISYDGTV come from the germline V gene (reference sequence). CDR3 length equals 16 residues. The V gene end was trimmed by 1 base and the J gene end by 6 bases; junction bases not matched to a gene: 3. CDR3 residues: CALWEVGELGKKIKVF. CDR3 coding DNA: TGTGCCTTGTGGGAGGTAGGAGAGTTGGGCAAAAAAATCAAGGTATTT.

The chain combines TRGV4 with TRGJP2. TCRdb leaves out the J gene; it was filled in here by matching the DNA to germline. The V and J ends lost 2 bases and 11 bases, in that order; junction bases with no gene match: 2. The CDR3 sequence is 11 residues long. Germline loops: CDR1 EGSTGY, CDR2 YDSYTSSV. Written as DNA, the CDR3 is TGTGCCACCTGGGATGAATGGATCAAGACGTTT. Encoded protein: CATWDEWIKTF.

Note on this clone: The same CDR3 also results from other DNA sequences found in this sample. CDR3 sequence: CALWEVLELGKKIKVF. CDR3 nucleotide sequence: TGTGCCTTGTGGGAGGTGCTCGAGTTGGGCAAAAAAATCAAGGTATTT. This chain joins TRGV9 and TRGJP. The J gene comes from matching the DNA to germline here; TCRdb lacks it. Unmatched junction bases numbered 3, after V lost 0 bases and J lost 7 bases. In germline, CDR1 is GITISATS, CDR2 ISYDGTV (reference sequence). This CDR3 comprises 16 residues.

This chain connects TRGV4 to TRGJ1 or TRGJ2. In the absence of a J gene in TCRdb, the DNA was matched to germline to assign it here. CDR1 is EGSTGY, CDR2 YDSYTSSV, per germline. The V gene end was trimmed by 4 bases and the J gene end by 8 bases; junction bases not matched to a gene: 8. The CDR3 length is 12 residues. CDR3 in amino acids: CATWEGRDKKLF. The CDR3 DNA reads as TGTGCCACCTGGGAGGGTAGAGATAAGAAACTCTTT.

The J gene is TRGJP, the V gene TRGV9. Since TCRdb gives no J gene, matching the DNA to germline was used here to assign it. CDR1 is GITISATS and CDR2 is ISYDGTV in the germline V gene (reference sequence). Trimming removed 0 bases from V and 6 bases from J; junction bases left unmatched: 5. The CDR3 contains 17 residues. The CDR3 loop reads CALWEVRIELGKKIKVF. CDR3 DNA: TGTGCCTTGTGGGAGGTGCGAATAGAGTTGGGCAAAAAAATCAAGGTATTT.

Only a few counts were recorded for this clone. The gene calls are TRGV9 and TRGJP. TCRdb leaves out the J gene; it was filled in here by matching the DNA to germline. The CDR3 is 14 residues long. The germline gives CDR1 GITISATS, CDR2 ISYDGTV (reference sequence). V trimming: 5 bases; J trimming: 6 bases; junction bases outside the gene matches: 1. The CDR3 is CALWVELGKKIKVF. As DNA, the CDR3 is TGTGCCTTGTGGGTAGAGTTGGGCAAAAAAATCAAGGTATTT.

The gene calls are TRGV5 and TRGJ1 or TRGJ2. The J gene is not listed in TCRdb, so it was assigned here from a DNA match to germline. The CDR3 length is 13 residues. The trim removed 0 bases at V and 3 bases at J, leaving 2 bases unmatched. Germline CDR1 VINAFY, CDR2 YDVSNSKD. The CDR3, as DNA: TGTGCCACCTGGGACAGGGCTTATTATAAGAAACTCTTT. It encodes CATWDRAYYKKLF.